The 20 T cell receptor beta chains in this list originate from one sample, sequenced in a study of identical twins. One entry per CDR3 protein results from TCRdb running MiXCR on the 5' RACE reads. The data contain about 520,000 distinct CDR3 sequences, less than 25% of them seen just once; the ten biggest clones take up approximately 0.95%. This sample also appeared in a second study, on T cells expressing NK-cell markers.

The specimen was CD4+ T cells sorted from blood. The source is a woman younger than 30 in good health.

The chain recombines TRBV6-1 with TRBJ2-1, with D possibly being TRBD2 (6 bases). Germline-derived CDR1 and CDR2 are MNHNS and SASEGT. The CDR3 is made up of 15 amino acids. The ends were cut back, 5 bases at V and 7 bases at J, with 18 bases in the middle. DNA for the CDR3: TGTGCCAGCAGTCCACTAGCTCCCCTGAAAAATGAGCAGTTCTTC. It codes for CASSPLAPLKNEQFF.

This clonotype showed up many times. The gene calls are TRBV4-3 and TRBJ2-4; tentative D call: TRBD2 (6 bases). CDR1 is LGHNA and CDR2 is YSLEER in the germline V gene. CDR3 size: 13 residues. Trimming took off 5 bases at V and 8 bases at J, with 13 bases between the two ends. CDR3 loop: CASSVIPGDIQYF. The CDR3 coding sequence is TGCGCCAGCAGCGTCATTCCGGGGGACATTCAGTACTTC.

This clonotype occurred many times. The chain uses TRBV6-4 and TRBJ1-1, with D perhaps TRBD1 (5 bases). The CDR3 loop spans 13 amino acids. In germline, CDR1 is MRHNA, CDR2 SNTAGT. Trimming left V 2 bases short and J 2 bases short, with 6 bases between. The CDR3 loop reads CASSDRDNTEAFF. The DNA for the CDR3 is TGTGCCAGCAGTGACCGGGACAACACTGAAGCTTTCTTT.

This clonotype came up many times. V gene TRBV29-1 combines with J gene TRBJ2-1; D is unclear. Germline CDR1 SQVTM, CDR2 ANQGSEA. This CDR3 contains 11 residues. V lost 3 bases, J lost 2 bases, and 2 bases lay in between. CDR3 region: CSVDPYNEQFF. CDR3 nucleotides: TGCAGCGTTGACCCCTACAATGAGCAGTTCTTC.

This clonotype was observed a few times. This chain links TRBV20-1 with TRBJ1-2; a weak D match, TRBD1 (5 bases). Deletions cut 5 bases from V and 0 bases from J, with 13 bases between. The CDR3 totals 14 residues. Germline CDR1 and CDR2: DFQATT and SNEGSKA (reference sequence). CDR3 region: CSAQGRVSNYGYTF. The CDR3 DNA reads as TGCAGTGCTCAGGGTAGAGTTTCTAACTATGGCTACACCTTC.

This clonotype was counted between two and nine times. This rearrangement joins TRBV12-3 or TRBV12-4 to TRBJ1-2; D not resolved. This CDR3 contains 11 residues. The germline V and J ends were trimmed by 8 bases and 4 bases, with 8 bases remaining between them. Here the CDR3 DNA reads TGTGCCAGCGCCCTGGGCTATGGCTACACCTTC. Protein product: CASALGYGYTF.

This clonotype has only a few counts. The chain uses TRBV29-1 and TRBJ2-5; 10 nucleotides match TRBD2. Germline loops: CDR1 SQVTM, CDR2 ANQGSEA. The length of the CDR3 is 14 residues. Germline trimming cut 2 bases from V and 7 bases from J; bases unmatched to any gene: 7. The CDR3, as DNA: TGCAGCGTTGAATGGCTAGCGGGAGAAGGGACCCAGTACTTC. It translates to CSVEWLAGEGTQYF.

The rearrangement joins TRBV7-9 to TRBJ1-1; D gene unclear. The CDR3 sequence is 17 residues long. Trimming stripped 4 bases from V and 5 bases from J, with 23 bases between. In germline, CDR1 is SEHNR, CDR2 FQNEAQ (reference sequence). The CDR3 coding sequence is TGTGCCAGCAGCTCACCGGGTTTCCGGAGCGTGCGGACTGAAGCTTTCTTT. It encodes CASSSPGFRSVRTEAFF.

In its sample, this clonotype was seen a few times. The gene calls are TRBV12-3 or TRBV12-4 and TRBJ2-2; weak D call: TRBD2 (6 bases). Trimming stripped 4 bases from V and 5 bases from J, with 14 bases between. The CDR3 sequence is 15 residues long. The CDR3 reads CASSYGGIATGELFF. The CDR3 DNA sequence: TGTGCCAGCAGTTACGGCGGGATTGCTACCGGGGAGCTGTTTTTT.

The V and J genes are TRBV20-1 and TRBJ1-2, with TRBD1 matching over 9 bases. The length of the CDR3 is 14 residues. The V segment lost 5 bases and the J segment 8 bases; nucleotides outside the gene matches: 12. Germline CDR1 and CDR2: DFQATT and SNEGSKA (reference sequence). CDR3 loop: CSAVLPGQGGGYTF. DNA for the CDR3: TGCAGTGCTGTACTCCCGGGACAGGGTGGGGGCTACACCTTC.

The rearrangement joins TRBV7-6 to TRBJ2-3; TRBD2 matches at 14 bases. This CDR3 has 18 residues. Per the germline V gene, CDR1 is SGHVS and CDR2 is FNYEAQ. After removal of 5 bases from V and 0 bases from J, the junction contained 7 bases not matched to a gene. The CDR3 DNA sequence: TGTGCCAGCAGCAGACAGACTAGCGGGAGGGGGAGCACAGATACGCAGTATTTT. Its translation is CASSRQTSGRGSTDTQYF.

The CDR3 protein is CSADDSYYEQYF. The CDR3 nucleotides read TGCAGTGCAGACGACAGTTACTACGAGCAGTACTTC. This chain links TRBV20-1 with TRBJ2-7; D might be TRBD1 (5 bases). V dropped 6 bases and J dropped 3 bases, with 12 bases sitting between them. CDR1 is DFQATT and CDR2 is SNEGSKA in the germline V gene (reference sequence). CDR3 length equals 12 residues.

The table lists this clonotype with a few counts. The junction and the germline gene differ at one end; a read error may be behind it. The CDR3 DNA sequence: TGCGCCAGCAGCTTGGTTGGCCAGGGTCTTCATTTT. Encoded protein: CASSLVGQGLHF. V and J are TRBV5-1 and TRBJ1-3; TRBD1 might be the D (5 bases). The germline gives CDR1 SGHRS, CDR2 YFSETQ. The CDR3 loop spans 12 amino acids.

The V call is TRBV2, the J call TRBJ2-4; TRBD1 might be the D (6 bases). V was clipped by 0 bases and J by 0 bases, with 12 bases between them. The V gene's germline CDR1 is SNHLY and CDR2 FYNNEI. The CDR3 is 17 amino acids. The CDR3 bases are TGTGCCAGCAGTGAAGCGCTTCGGGGACAAGCCAAAAACATTCAGTACTTC. Protein product: CASSEALRGQAKNIQYF.

This clonotype was recorded many times. The chain links TRBV7-8 to TRBJ2-7, with TRBD1 as a possible D gene (6 bases). The germline V gene encodes CDR1 SGHVS and CDR2 FQNEAQ. V lost 7 bases and J 3 bases, leaving 25 bases between the germline ends. This CDR3 comprises 17 residues. CDR3 sequence (DNA): TGTGCCAGCATCCCCTTGAACAGGGAAGTAGGGAGCTACGAGCAGTACTTC. This translates into CASIPLNREVGSYEQYF.

The rearrangement links TRBV20-1 to TRBJ2-1; 7 bases are shared with TRBD2. Trimming removed 1 base from V and 0 bases from J; junction bases left unmatched: 9. Germline V gene data show CDR1 as DFQATT and CDR2 as SNEGSKA (reference sequence). The CDR3 runs 17 residues. CDR3 in DNA: TGCAGTGCTAGAGTAGCGAGCGGGGTGAGCTCCTACAATGAGCAGTTCTTC. This translates into CSARVASGVSSYNEQFF.

This clonotype was counted only a few times. The V call is TRBV10-3, the J call TRBJ2-7, with 8 bases lining up with TRBD2. With 3 bases clipped from V and 0 bases from J, the junction kept 13 bases outside the gene matches. The V gene's germline CDR1 is ENHRY and CDR2 SYGVKD. The CDR3 totals 18 residues. CDR3 in amino acids: CAISDPSGVAGFSYEQYF. CDR3 bases: TGTGCCATCAGTGACCCTTCGGGCGTAGCGGGGTTCTCCTACGAGCAGTACTTC.

This clonotype was picked up a small number of times. V and J are TRBV20-1 and TRBJ2-7; TRBD2 agrees at 10 bases. This CDR3 region has 15 residues. Germline assignment: CDR1 DFQATT and CDR2 SNEGSKA (reference sequence). V lost 5 bases to trimming and J lost 4 bases; unmatched junction nucleotides: 11. DNA for the CDR3: TGCAGTGCTGGCCTTCAAGCTAGCGGGAGATACGAGCAGTACTTC. It codes for CSAGLQASGRYEQYF.

This clonotype was picked up a small number of times. The chain uses TRBV20-1 and TRBJ2-3; no firm D call. Trimming removed 6 bases at V and 5 bases at J, with 12 bases between. Germline assignment: CDR1 DFQATT and CDR2 SNEGSKA (reference sequence). The CDR3 spans 12 residues. The CDR3 loop is CSAPRLLDTQYF. The DNA for the CDR3 is TGCAGTGCCCCGAGGCTGTTAGATACGCAGTATTTT.

This clonotype was picked up a small number of times. The rearrangement uses TRBV18 and TRBJ2-3; D not certain. Germline CDR1 and CDR2: KGHSH and LQKENI. The CDR3 is 15 amino acids. Trimming removed 1 base from V and 1 base from J, with 9 bases in between. The CDR3 nucleotides are TGTGCCAGCTCACCACGGCCAGACCGCACAGATACGCAGTATTTT. This sequence encodes CASSPRPDRTDTQYF. The variable domain in full, completed from reference TRBV18 and TRBJ2-3, reads NAGVMQNPRHLVRRRGQEARLRCSPMKGHSHVYWYRQLPEEGLKFMVYLQKENIIDESGMPKERFSAEFPKEGPSILRIQQVVRGDSAAYFCASSPRPDRTDTQYFGPGTRLTVL.